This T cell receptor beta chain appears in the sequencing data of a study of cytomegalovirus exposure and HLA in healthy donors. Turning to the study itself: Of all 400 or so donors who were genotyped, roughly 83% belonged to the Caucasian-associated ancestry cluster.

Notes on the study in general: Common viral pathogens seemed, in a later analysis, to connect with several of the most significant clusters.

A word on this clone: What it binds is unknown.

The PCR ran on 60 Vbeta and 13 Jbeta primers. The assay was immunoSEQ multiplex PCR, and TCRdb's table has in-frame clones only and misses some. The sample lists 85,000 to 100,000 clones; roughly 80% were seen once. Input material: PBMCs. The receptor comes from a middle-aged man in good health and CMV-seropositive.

DNA of the CDR3: TGCAGCGTTGGCCCGACAGGGTTTAACGAGCAGTACTTC. It translates to CSVGPTGFNEQYF. This chain joins TRBV29-1 and TRBJ2-5; 7 bases align to TRBD1. The J call may be incorrect, as the DNA end agrees better with TRBJ2-7. Germline lookup yields CDR1 SQVTM and CDR2 ANQGSEA. The CDR3 covers 13 residues.